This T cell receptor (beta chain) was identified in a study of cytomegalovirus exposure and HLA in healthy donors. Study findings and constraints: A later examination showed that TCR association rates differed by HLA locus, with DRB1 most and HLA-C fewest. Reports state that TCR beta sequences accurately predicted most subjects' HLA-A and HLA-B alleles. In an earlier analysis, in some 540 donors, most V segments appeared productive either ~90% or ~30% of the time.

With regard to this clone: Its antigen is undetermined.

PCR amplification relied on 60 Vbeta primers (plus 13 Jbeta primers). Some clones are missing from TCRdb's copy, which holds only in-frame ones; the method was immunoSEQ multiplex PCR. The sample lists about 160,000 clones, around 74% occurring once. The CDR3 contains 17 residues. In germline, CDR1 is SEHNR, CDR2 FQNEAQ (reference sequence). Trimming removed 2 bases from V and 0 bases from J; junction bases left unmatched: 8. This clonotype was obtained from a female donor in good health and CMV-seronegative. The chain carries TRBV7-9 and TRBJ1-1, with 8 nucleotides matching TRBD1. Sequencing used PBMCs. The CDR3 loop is CASSLTPGGLMNTEAFF. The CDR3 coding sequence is TGTGCCAGCAGCTTAACTCCAGGGGGCCTAATGAACACTGAAGCTTTCTTT.